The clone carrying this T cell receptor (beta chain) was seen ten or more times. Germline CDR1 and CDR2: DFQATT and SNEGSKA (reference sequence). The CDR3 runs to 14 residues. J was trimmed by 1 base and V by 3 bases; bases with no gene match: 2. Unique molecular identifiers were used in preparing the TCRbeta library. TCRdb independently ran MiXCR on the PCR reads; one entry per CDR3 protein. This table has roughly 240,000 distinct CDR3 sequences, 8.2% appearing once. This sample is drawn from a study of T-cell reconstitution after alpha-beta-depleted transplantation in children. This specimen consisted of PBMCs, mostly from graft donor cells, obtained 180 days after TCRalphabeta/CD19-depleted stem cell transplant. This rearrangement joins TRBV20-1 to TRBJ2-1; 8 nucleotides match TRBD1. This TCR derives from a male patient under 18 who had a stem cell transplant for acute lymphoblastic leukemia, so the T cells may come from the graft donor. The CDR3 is CSARQGASYNEQFF. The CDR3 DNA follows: TGCAGTGCTAGGCAGGGGGCTTCCTACAATGAGCAGTTCTTC.